A single sample is the source of the 25 T cell receptor beta chains below, sequenced in a study of blood T cells in healthy people across ages. A second roughly 7 to 11 cycle PCR used barcoded and J-beta primers. Using its own MiXCR run on the 5' RACE reads, TCRdb lists one record per CDR3 protein. The sample shows some 790,000 distinct CDR3 sequences, less than 35% of them seen only once. Sequencing input: blood. The source of these receptors is a woman aged 80 or older in good health.

This clonotype was seen ten or more times. Here the CDR3 reads CASSSSGQLNTEAFF. CDR3 bases: TGTGCCAGCAGCTCTTCGGGACAACTGAACACTGAAGCTTTCTTT. This sequence joins TRBV7-2 and TRBJ1-1; D possibly corresponds to TRBD1 (6 bases). Trimming took 4 bases from V and 0 from J, leaving 12 bases between them. This CDR3 contains 15 residues. CDR1 is SGHTA, CDR2 FQGNSA, per germline.

This clonotype was recorded a few times. Sequence at one end of the junction differs from germline and may be a read error. The chain is built from TRBV3-1 and TRBJ2-3, with 10 positions matching TRBD2. The germline V gene encodes CDR1 LGHDT and CDR2 YNNKEL (reference sequence). This CDR3 region has 15 residues. This CDR3 is CAGRQSGGATDTQYF. In DNA form, the CDR3 reads TGTGCCGGCAGACAGAGCGGGGGGGCCACAGATACGCAGTATTTT.

Many counts were recorded for this clonotype. The CDR3 bases are TGTGCCAGCAGCCAGAGTGGGACTAGCGGCAATGAGCAGTTCTTC. Residues: CASSQSGTSGNEQFF. V usage is TRBV3-1 and J usage is TRBJ2-1; TRBD2 aligns across 11 bases. CDR3 size: 15 residues. Germline loops: CDR1 LGHDT, CDR2 YNNKEL (reference sequence). With 3 bases clipped from V and 6 bases from J, the junction kept 4 bases outside the gene matches.

This clonotype was observed at least ten times. This sequence joins TRBV29-1 and TRBJ1-1; D not resolved. Trimming pared 5 bases from V and 0 bases from J, leaving 10 bases between. The CDR3 covers 13 residues. Germline V gene lookup returns CDR1 SQVTM and CDR2 ANQGSEA. In DNA, the CDR3 is TGCAGCGTTATAAGTAACATGAACACTGAAGCTTTCTTT. Translation gives CSVISNMNTEAFF.

This clonotype was observed many times. V usage is TRBV7-2 and J usage is TRBJ1-2, with 10 bases lining up with TRBD1. With 5 bases clipped from V and 5 bases from J, the junction kept 8 bases outside the gene matches. Germline CDR1 is SGHTA and CDR2 is FQGNSA. This CDR3 comprises 15 residues. The CDR3 nucleotides read TGTGCCAGCAGCGCCGGGACAGGGGCCCGATATGGCTACACCTTC. Protein product: CASSAGTGARYGYTF. Combining the CDR3 with reference TRBV7-2 and TRBJ1-2 gives the whole variable domain GAGVSQSPSNKVTEKGKDVELRCDPISGHTALYWYRQSLGQGLEFLIYFQGNSAPDKSGLPSDRFSAERTGGSVSTLTIQRTQQEDSAVYLCASSAGTGARYGYTFGSGTRLTVV.

This clonotype was seen many times. The chain combines TRBV7-2 with TRBJ1-6, with D unresolved. Looked up from germline, CDR1 is SGHTA and CDR2 is FQGNSA. The CDR3 is 15 residues long. V was trimmed by 2 bases and J by 7 bases, leaving 12 bases between them. CDR3 in DNA: TGTGCCAGCAGCTTAAACCGGATCGACAATTCACCCCTCCACTTT. This gives the protein CASSLNRIDNSPLHF.

This clonotype was observed at least ten times. The V and J genes are TRBV15 and TRBJ2-3, with D tentatively TRBD1 (6 bases). The germline V and J ends were trimmed by 1 base and 2 bases, with 10 bases remaining between them. CDR1 and CDR2 (germline): LNHNV, YYDKDF (reference sequence). The CDR3 contains 15 residues. The CDR3 protein is CATSRVQGYTDTQYF. The CDR3 bases are TGTGCCACCAGCAGAGTTCAGGGGTACACAGATACGCAGTATTTT.

This chain connects TRBV20-1 to TRBJ2-3; 8 bases agree with TRBD1. Trimming took 1 base from V and 5 from J; bases not matched to a gene: 14. Germline CDR1 reads DFQATT; CDR2 reads SNEGSKA (reference sequence). This CDR3 is 17 amino acids long. This chain's CDR3 is CSARAGRRQGARDTQYF. The CDR3 DNA is TGCAGTGCTAGAGCCGGGCGCCGGCAGGGGGCTAGAGATACGCAGTATTTT.

In this sample, this clonotype turned up many times. The V gene is TRBV6-2 or TRBV6-3, the J gene TRBJ2-1; D is possibly TRBD2 (6 bases). CDR3 length: 14 residues. Trimming took off 8 bases at V and 9 bases at J, with 20 bases between the two ends. Looked up from germline, CDR1 is MNHEY and CDR2 is SVGEGT. This chain's CDR3 is CASCGGGILSEQFF. CDR3 nucleotides: TGTGCCAGCTGTGGTGGCGGGATACTGAGTGAGCAGTTCTTC.

The table lists this clonotype with a count of one. V and J are TRBV20-1 and TRBJ2-1; maybe TRBD1 (6 bases). Deletions cut 0 bases from V and 12 bases from J, with 15 bases between. The CDR3 loop spans 13 amino acids. CDR1 and CDR2 (germline): DFQATT, SNEGSKA (reference sequence). DNA of the CDR3: TGCAGTGCTAGAGATTGGACAGCCTACGGGCAGTTCTTC. It yields the protein CSARDWTAYGQFF.

This sequence joins TRBV5-1 and TRBJ2-3; unclear D gene. The V gene's germline CDR1 is SGHRS and CDR2 YFSETQ. Trimming removed 4 bases at V and 4 bases at J, with 7 bases between. This CDR3 is 12 amino acids long. CDR3 amino acids: CASSRASDTQYF. The CDR3 DNA reads as TGCGCCAGCAGCCGGGCCTCAGATACGCAGTATTTT.

This clonotype was counted at least ten times. The V and J genes are TRBV12-3 or TRBV12-4 and TRBJ2-7; no firm D call. CDR3 length: 12 amino acids. V dropped 3 bases and J dropped 6 bases, with 9 bases sitting between them. The CDR3 DNA follows: TGTGCCAGCAGTTTGGGCAGCGCCGAGCAGTACTTC. Translation gives CASSLGSAEQYF.

The chain couples TRBV24-1 to TRBJ2-5; tentatively, D is TRBD2 (6 bases). The CDR3 consists of 15 residues. CDR1 is KGHDR, CDR2 SFDVKD, per germline. V shed 4 bases and J shed 0 bases, with 11 bases lying between them. This CDR3 is CATSDAGGYQETQYF. The CDR3 region has the DNA TGTGCCACCAGTGACGCCGGAGGGTACCAAGAGACCCAGTACTTC.

The V and J genes are TRBV4-3 and TRBJ1-6; perhaps TRBD1 as D (6 bases). The CDR3 contains 15 residues. Between the trimmed V and J ends, which lost 0 bases and 8 bases, there was a span of 11 bases. Germline V gene sequence: CDR1 LGHNA, CDR2 YSLEER. CDR3: CASSQELGADSPLHF. For the CDR3, the DNA is TGCGCCAGCAGCCAAGAGTTGGGGGCGGATTCACCCCTCCACTTT.

This clonotype turned up a few times. The rearrangement joins TRBV6-2 or TRBV6-3 to TRBJ2-7, with TRBD1 identical over 8 bases. Trimming at V came to 6 bases and at J to 4 bases, leaving 14 bases not matched to a gene. Per germline, CDR1 MNHEY and CDR2 SVGEGT. There are 16 residues in the CDR3. The CDR3 DNA reads as TGTGCCAGCAGCCCCCCCGCGGACAGGGAGCTTTACGAGCAGTACTTC. This gives the protein CASSPPADRELYEQYF.

A word on this clonotype: This may be a read error: a much more frequent sequence differs by one nucleotide. This rearrangement joins TRBV6-6 to TRBJ2-1, with D unclear. This CDR3 spans 13 amino acids. Germline V gene data show CDR1 as MNHNY and CDR2 as SVGAGI (reference sequence). Here the CDR3 reads CASSYVQYSEQFF. As DNA, the CDR3 is TGTGCCAGCAGTTACGTCCAGTACAGTGAGCAGTTCTTC.

This clonotype was seen repeatedly, ten times or more. The CDR3 DNA reads TGCGCCAGCAGCCTTACAGGGTCTGGCTATGGCTACACCTTC. Protein: CASSLTGSGYGYTF. The rearrangement uses TRBV4-3 and TRBJ1-2; tentative D call: TRBD1 (6 bases). This CDR3 has 14 amino acids. V was shortened by 4 bases and J by 4 bases, with 13 bases between the two germline ends. CDR1 is LGHNA and CDR2 is YSLEER in the germline V gene.

This clonotype has just a few counts. This chain joins TRBV7-2 and TRBJ2-2; D is unresolved. The CDR3 loop spans 14 amino acids. Trimming removed 1 base at V and 5 bases at J, with 8 bases between. The germline CDR1 and CDR2 sequences are SGHTA and FQGNSA. In DNA form, the CDR3 reads TGTGCCAGCAGCTTAGGAATGGGAACCGGGGAGCTGTTTTTT. Its protein is CASSLGMGTGELFF.

There are many counts of this clonotype. V gene TRBV20-1 combines with J gene TRBJ1-2, with TRBD1 matching over 9 bases. The germline gives CDR1 DFQATT, CDR2 SNEGSKA (reference sequence). The CDR3 runs 13 residues. V gave up 6 bases and J gave up 7 bases; unmatched junction bases: 9. The CDR3 region is CSAETGGAIGYTF. As DNA, the CDR3 is TGCAGTGCGGAAACAGGGGGCGCGATTGGCTACACCTTC.

As to this clonotype: This could be a read error, since a much larger clone is one nucleotide away. The chain employs TRBV7-2 and TRBJ2-1, with 8 nucleotides matching TRBD2. The end of the DNA is better explained by TRBJ2-7, so the J call may be wrong. CDR3 length equals 16 residues. Germline V gene data show CDR1 as SGHTA and CDR2 as FQGNSA. In DNA form, the CDR3 reads TGTGCCAGCAGCTCCCGGACTAGCAACTCCTACAATGAGCAGTACTTC. It codes for CASSSRTSNSYNEQYF.

In the case of this clonotype: One base away lies a much larger clone, so this may be a sequencing read error. CDR3 sequence reads: CASEGQDRSYGYTF. In DNA, the CDR3 is TGTGCCAGCGAAGGACAGGACCGTTCCTATGGCTACACCTTC. V usage is TRBV12-3 or TRBV12-4 and J usage is TRBJ1-2; 7 bases align to TRBD1. The CDR3 has 14 residues. J was trimmed by 4 bases and V by 8 bases; bases with no gene match: 10.

The V gene is TRBV10-3, the J gene TRBJ2-1; 10 bases are a match to TRBD2. Germline V lookup: CDR1 ENHRY, CDR2 SYGVKD. J lost 5 bases, V lost 3 bases, and 4 bases had no gene match. The CDR3 is 15 residues long. CDR3 protein: CAISDRSGGDNEQFF. CDR3 DNA sequence: TGTGCCATCAGTGACCGGAGCGGGGGGGACAATGAGCAGTTCTTC.

This chain joins TRBV5-1 and TRBJ1-4, with 7 bases fitting TRBD1. This CDR3 contains 15 residues. Germline values: CDR1 SGHRS, CDR2 YFSETQ. J was trimmed by 8 bases and V by 0 bases; bases with no gene match: 7. The CDR3 reads CASSLGQGGWEKLFF. The CDR3, as DNA: TGCGCCAGCAGCTTGGGACAGGGCGGATGGGAAAAACTGTTTTTT.

This sequence joins TRBV7-2 and TRBJ2-7; D not resolved. Germline CDR1 and CDR2: SGHTA and FQGNSA. The germline V and J ends were trimmed by 4 bases and 2 bases, with 15 bases remaining between them. This CDR3 has 15 residues. The CDR3 loop is CASSSAGEAPYEQYF. The CDR3 nucleotides are TGTGCCAGCAGCTCGGCAGGAGAGGCTCCCTACGAGCAGTACTTC. Full variable domain (outside the CDR3, taken from reference TRBV7-2 and TRBJ2-7): GAGVSQSPSNKVTEKGKDVELRCDPISGHTALYWYRQSLGQGLEFLIYFQGNSAPDKSGLPSDRFSAERTGGSVSTLTIQRTQQEDSAVYLCASSSAGEAPYEQYFGPGTRLTVT.

V usage is TRBV6-2 or TRBV6-3 and J usage is TRBJ2-4; the D gene is possibly TRBD2 (6 bases). The tail of the sequence fits TRBJ2-7 better, so the J call may be wrong. Per germline, CDR1 MNHEY and CDR2 SVGEGT. The CDR3 runs to 16 residues. CDR3 sequence reads: CASSQALGLLTGEQYF. In nucleotides, the CDR3 is TGTGCCAGCAGTCAGGCTCTAGGACTACTGACGGGCGAGCAGTACTTC.